The next 28 T cell receptor beta chains were all read from a single sample in a study of T cell responses to AZD1222 COVID-19 vaccine. The assay was immunoSEQ multiplex PCR, and TCRdb's table has in-frame clones only and misses some. This sample has over 150,000 clones, with over 85% found just once. Sequenced here: peripheral blood, sampled on day 0 of AZD1222 vaccination. All receptors come from an adult in good health.

This chain connects TRBV29-1 to TRBJ2-3, with unresolved D. There are 13 residues in the CDR3. The germline gives CDR1 SQVTM, CDR2 ANQGSEA. Trimming took off 3 bases at V and 2 bases at J, with 9 bases between the two ends. The DNA of the CDR3 is TGCAGCGTTGATAGGCAAAACACAGATACGCAGTATTTT. This sequence encodes CSVDRQNTDTQYF.

V usage is TRBV6-6 and J usage is TRBJ1-1; 9 bases align to TRBD1. Germline CDR1 MNHNY, CDR2 SVGAGI (reference sequence). The CDR3 totals 16 residues. The V segment lost 4 bases and the J segment 4 bases; nucleotides outside the gene matches: 10. CDR3 in amino acids: CASSFPPGQGFTEAFF. CDR3 in DNA: TGTGCCAGCAGTTTCCCCCCGGGACAGGGTTTCACTGAAGCTTTCTTT.

The V gene is TRBV2, the J gene TRBJ2-7, with 7 bases fitting TRBD1. Germline-derived CDR1 and CDR2 are SNHLY and FYNNEI. V gave up 4 bases and J gave up 6 bases; unmatched junction bases: 6. CDR3 length equals 13 residues. DNA for the CDR3: TGTGCCAGCAGTGGACAGGGTTTCGTCGAGCAGTACTTC. Its translation is CASSGQGFVEQYF.

The CDR3 DNA is TGTGCCAGCAGCTCAACTGGGGGTTACAATGAGCAGTTCTTC. Amino acids: CASSSTGGYNEQFF. The chain uses TRBV9 and TRBJ2-1; D tentatively fits TRBD1 or TRBD2 (5 bases each). Germline loops: CDR1 SGDLS, CDR2 YYNGEE. V lost 4 bases and J 4 bases, leaving 12 bases between the germline ends. The CDR3 length is 14 residues. Using reference TRBV9 and TRBJ2-1 for the parts outside the CDR3, the full variable domain is DSGVTQTPKHLITATGQRVTLRCSPRSGDLSVYWYQQSLDQGLQFLIQYYNGEERAKGNILERFSAQQFPDLHSELNLSSLELGDSALYFCASSSTGGYNEQFFGPGTRLTVL.

The V call is TRBV11-1, the J call TRBJ1-6; possible D gene TRBD1, 6 bases. CDR1 and CDR2 (germline): SGHAT, FQDESV (reference sequence). The V end lost 5 bases, the J end lost 5 bases, and 13 bases lay between the germline ends. The CDR3 runs 15 residues. CDR3 DNA sequence: TGTGCCAGCAGCACCCGGACAGCTAATAATTCACCCCTCCACTTT. It encodes CASSTRTANNSPLHF.

The V and J genes are TRBV9 and TRBJ2-7; D is unresolved. Germline CDR1 is SGDLS and CDR2 is YYNGEE. CDR3 length equals 13 residues. With 1 base removed from V and 1 base from J, the gap between germline ends came to 6 bases. CDR3 region: CASSVRESYEQYF. The DNA for the CDR3 is TGTGCCAGCAGCGTAAGGGAATCCTACGAGCAGTACTTC.

V usage is TRBV10-3 and J usage is TRBJ1-5; tentative D call: TRBD1 (6 bases). CDR1 is ENHRY and CDR2 is SYGVKD in the germline V gene. V lost 0 bases and J 9 bases, leaving 12 bases between the germline ends. The CDR3 sequence is 14 residues long. The CDR3 DNA sequence: TGTGCCATCAGTGAGTCGACGTCAGGGGCGCCCCAGCATTTT. The encoded protein is CAISESTSGAPQHF.

The V and J genes are TRBV7-8 and TRBJ2-7, with D unresolved. Germline CDR1 reads SGHVS; CDR2 reads FQNEAQ. This CDR3 contains 9 residues. With 11 bases removed from V and 11 bases from J, the gap between germline ends came to 13 bases. CDR3 amino acids: CAHAAAKYF. As DNA, the CDR3 is TGTGCCCACGCGGCGGCAAAGTACTTC.

This rearrangement joins TRBV24-1 to TRBJ2-1; possibly TRBD1 for D (7 bases). The germline V and J ends were trimmed by 8 bases and 13 bases, with 20 bases remaining between them. The CDR3 consists of 13 residues. The V gene's germline CDR1 is KGHDR and CDR2 SFDVKD. CDR3 loop: CATTQGGDLRQFF. DNA of the CDR3: TGTGCCACCACCCAGGGGGGAGACTTACGCCAGTTCTTC.

The rearrangement uses TRBV7-8 and TRBJ2-7, with D possibly matching TRBD1 (6 bases). With 5 bases removed from V and 3 bases from J, the gap between germline ends came to 17 bases. The CDR3 runs to 15 residues. Germline CDR1 reads SGHVS; CDR2 reads FQNEAQ. The DNA for the CDR3 is TGTGCCAGCAGCCCTATGGGGGACACCGTCTACGAGCAGTACTTC. Amino acids: CASSPMGDTVYEQYF. The full variable domain, completed using reference TRBV7-8 and TRBJ2-7, is GAGVSQSPRYKVAKRGQDVALRCDPISGHVSLFWYQQALGQGPEFLTYFQNEAQLDKSGLPSDRFFAERPEGSVSTLKIQRTQQEDSAVYLCASSPMGDTVYEQYFGPGTRLTVT.

The chain recombines TRBV6-2 or TRBV6-3 with TRBJ1-2; D is perhaps TRBD1 (6 bases). This CDR3 region has 13 residues. V was clipped by 5 bases and J by 4 bases, with 11 bases between them. CDR1 and CDR2 (germline): MNHEY, SVGEGT. The CDR3 here is CASSPRTAYGYTF. The CDR3 DNA sequence: TGTGCCAGCAGTCCACGGACAGCCTATGGCTACACCTTC.

The CDR3 coding sequence is TGTGCCAGCACAAAAGACAGGGATGGGCAGCCCCAGCATTTT. This encodes CASTKDRDGQPQHF. The chain links TRBV6-5 to TRBJ1-5, with 7 bases lining up with TRBD1. From germline, CDR1 is MNHEY and CDR2 SVGAGI. The CDR3 consists of 14 residues. V was clipped by 7 bases and J by 7 bases; unmatched bases: 10.

The rearrangement uses TRBV18 and TRBJ1-2; perhaps TRBD1 as D (5 bases). The CDR3 runs 16 residues. Germline lookup yields CDR1 KGHSH and CDR2 LQKENI. Trimming cost V 3 bases and J 0 bases, with 14 bases left between them. The CDR3 loop is CASSPPTTVANYGYTF. CDR3 in DNA: TGTGCCAGCTCACCTCCTACGACAGTAGCTAACTATGGCTACACCTTC.

This chain joins TRBV9 and TRBJ1-1, with a tentative D call TRBD1 (6 bases). The CDR3 loop spans 12 amino acids. V was trimmed by 3 bases and J by 5 bases, leaving 8 bases between them. Germline V gives CDR1 SGDLS, CDR2 YYNGEE. The CDR3 here is CASSDQGTEAFF. The CDR3 DNA reads as TGTGCCAGCAGCGACCAGGGGACTGAAGCTTTCTTT.

This sequence joins TRBV5-1 and TRBJ1-4; 8 bases fit TRBD1. The J segment lost 6 bases and the V segment lost 4 bases, leaving 8 bases of the junction unmatched. Germline assignment: CDR1 SGHRS and CDR2 YFSETQ. The length of the CDR3 is 15 residues. CDR3: CASSLYRGEYEKLFF. The CDR3 DNA reads as TGCGCCAGCAGCCTTTACAGGGGGGAGTATGAAAAACTGTTTTTT.

A single count supports this clone. The gene calls are TRBV7-8 and TRBJ1-4, with D maybe TRBD1 (5 bases). CDR3 length equals 14 residues. Between the trimmed V and J ends, which lost 1 base and 5 bases, there was a span of 8 bases. CDR1 and CDR2 (germline): SGHVS, FQNEAQ. CDR3 DNA sequence: TGTGCCAGCAGCTTAGGGGACCTCAATGAAAAACTGTTTTTT. It is translated as CASSLGDLNEKLFF.

The rearrangement uses TRBV20-1 and TRBJ2-7; D is undetermined. CDR1 and CDR2 (germline): DFQATT, SNEGSKA (reference sequence). V was clipped by 0 bases and J by 6 bases, with 6 bases between them. The length of the CDR3 is 11 residues. CDR3 DNA: TGCAGTGCTAGAGATTACCCCGAGCAGTACTTC. Protein sequence: CSARDYPEQYF.

The rearrangement joins TRBV10-2 to TRBJ1-5; the match to TRBD1 covers 7 bases. Germline V gives CDR1 WSHSY, CDR2 SAAADI. V was pared by 5 bases and J by 3 bases, with 4 bases of the junction left unmatched. This CDR3 is 14 amino acids long. The CDR3 loop is CASSPGQFNQPQHF. The CDR3 bases are TGCGCCAGCAGTCCGGGACAGTTCAATCAGCCCCAGCATTTT.

The rearrangement uses TRBV18 and TRBJ1-4; 7 nucleotides align to TRBD1. Germline lookup yields CDR1 KGHSH and CDR2 LQKENI. This CDR3 has 14 residues. Trimming removed 6 bases from V and 6 bases from J; junction bases left unmatched: 7. CDR3: CASSRGTVDEKLFF. The CDR3 DNA reads as TGTGCCAGCTCGCGTGGGACAGTTGATGAAAAACTGTTTTTT. Based on the CDR3 plus reference TRBV18 and TRBJ1-4, the full variable domain is NAGVMQNPRHLVRRRGQEARLRCSPMKGHSHVYWYRQLPEEGLKFMVYLQKENIIDESGMPKERFSAEFPKEGPSILRIQQVVRGDSAAYFCASSRGTVDEKLFFGSGTQLSVL.

The V gene is TRBV5-1, the J gene TRBJ1-1; D is uncertain. This CDR3 is built from 14 residues. The germline V gene encodes CDR1 SGHRS and CDR2 YFSETQ. Deletions cut 1 base from V and 3 bases from J, with 10 bases between. CDR3 residues: CASSLSGRDTEAFF. CDR3 sequence (DNA): TGCGCCAGCAGCTTGTCCGGAAGGGACACTGAAGCTTTCTTT.

The V call is TRBV5-1, the J call TRBJ1-1; D not resolved. The CDR3 contains 13 residues. CDR1 and CDR2 (germline): SGHRS, YFSETQ. Trimming took 1 base from V and 4 from J, leaving 8 bases between them. CDR3 protein: CASSLLRGTEAFF. For the CDR3, the DNA is TGCGCCAGCAGCTTGTTACGGGGCACTGAAGCTTTCTTT.

The gene calls are TRBV5-1 and TRBJ1-1; D gene ambiguous. The CDR3 totals 13 residues. V lost 0 bases and J lost 6, with 9 bases in between. Germline V gene lookup returns CDR1 SGHRS and CDR2 YFSETQ. The CDR3 here is CASSLGAGSEAFF. The CDR3 DNA follows: TGCGCCAGCAGCTTGGGGGCGGGGTCTGAAGCTTTCTTT.

The rearrangement links TRBV7-3 to TRBJ2-2; the D gene is possibly TRBD1 (6 bases). V dropped 2 bases and J dropped 5 bases, with 12 bases sitting between them. CDR1 SGHTA and CDR2 FQGTGA come from the germline V gene. CDR3 length: 15 residues. The CDR3 nucleotides are TGTGCCAGCAGCTTAGCGCAGGGGCGAACCGGGGAGCTGTTTTTT. Protein product: CASSLAQGRTGELFF.

This chain joins TRBV6-5 and TRBJ1-4; 8 bases align to TRBD1. Germline V lookup: CDR1 MNHEY, CDR2 SVGAGI. The CDR3 consists of 15 residues. V was clipped by 1 base and J by 10 bases; unmatched bases: 8. CDR3 sequence reads: CASSYYSRGLGKLFF. The CDR3 DNA follows: TGTGCCAGCAGTTACTATAGCAGGGGGCTTGGAAAACTGTTTTTT.

The chain links TRBV5-5 to TRBJ1-3; D gene ambiguous. Germline CDR1 SGHKS, CDR2 YYEKEE (reference sequence). The CDR3 sequence is 15 residues long. V dropped 2 bases and J dropped 0 bases, with 9 bases sitting between them. The CDR3 loop reads CASSFRASSGNTIYF. The CDR3 DNA sequence: TGTGCCAGCAGCTTCCGGGCCAGCTCTGGAAACACCATATATTTT.

This clone was seen just once. The chain joins TRBV5-1 to TRBJ1-2; D is perhaps TRBD1 (5 bases). Between the trimmed V and J ends, which lost 0 bases and 1 base, there was a span of 10 bases. The CDR3 has 15 amino acids. Germline values: CDR1 SGHRS, CDR2 YFSETQ. CDR3 amino acids: CASSLAQGLNYGYTF. The CDR3 DNA sequence: TGCGCCAGCAGCTTGGCCCAGGGACTTAACTATGGCTACACCTTC.

CDR3 sequence reads: CASSAGTGGVETQYF. In DNA form, the CDR3 reads TGTGCCAGCAGCGCGGGGACTGGGGGTGTTGAGACCCAGTACTTC. This rearrangement joins TRBV9 to TRBJ2-5, with D possibly being TRBD2 (6 bases). Deletions cut 3 bases from V and 5 bases from J, with 17 bases between. Germline V CDR1 and CDR2: SGDLS, YYNGEE. The CDR3 is 15 amino acids.

The V and J genes are TRBV2 and TRBJ2-7; TRBD2 might be the D (5 bases). The V end was cut by 1 base, the J end by 6 bases, with 10 bases between. Germline loops: CDR1 SNHLY, CDR2 FYNNEI. This CDR3 is built from 13 residues. The chain's CDR3 is CASSEDGMGEQYF. CDR3 sequence (DNA): TGTGCCAGCAGTGAAGACGGGATGGGCGAGCAGTACTTC.